This TCR beta chain was observed in a study of cytomegalovirus exposure and HLA in healthy donors. Points from the study as a whole: Subsequent analysis revealed that first-cohort TCR clusters tended to co-occur in the roughly 120 validation repertoires.

V was pared by 7 bases and J by 0 bases, with 10 bases between. CDR1 SNHLY and CDR2 FYNNEI come from the germline V gene. This CDR3 has 14 residues. Profiled with immunoSEQ multiplex PCR; TCRdb holds only in-frame clones, not every one. The table shows over 200,000 clones, with approximately 87% occurring only once. A single count supports this clone. The antigen is undetermined. This TCR was recovered from a woman younger than 30 in good health and CMV-seronegative. The sequenced sample consisted of PBMCs. The V gene is TRBV2, the J gene TRBJ1-5; maybe TRBD1 (5 bases). This chain's CDR3 is CASKLGVSNQPQHF. The CDR3 bases are TGTGCCAGCAAATTGGGGGTTAGCAATCAGCCCCAGCATTTT.